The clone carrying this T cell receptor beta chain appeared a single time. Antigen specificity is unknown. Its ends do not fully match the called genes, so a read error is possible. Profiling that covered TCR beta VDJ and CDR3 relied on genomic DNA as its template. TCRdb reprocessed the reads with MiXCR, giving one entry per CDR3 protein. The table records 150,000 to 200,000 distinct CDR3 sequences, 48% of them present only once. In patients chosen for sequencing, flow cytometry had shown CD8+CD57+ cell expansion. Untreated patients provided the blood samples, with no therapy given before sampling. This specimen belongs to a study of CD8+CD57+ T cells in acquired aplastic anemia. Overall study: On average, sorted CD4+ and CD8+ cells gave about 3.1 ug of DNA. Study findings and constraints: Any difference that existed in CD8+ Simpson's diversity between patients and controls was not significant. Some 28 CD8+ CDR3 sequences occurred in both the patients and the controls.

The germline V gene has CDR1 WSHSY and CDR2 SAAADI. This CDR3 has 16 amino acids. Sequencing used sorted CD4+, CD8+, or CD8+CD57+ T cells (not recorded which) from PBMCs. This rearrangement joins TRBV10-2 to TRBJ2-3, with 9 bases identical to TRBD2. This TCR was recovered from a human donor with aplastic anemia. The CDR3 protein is CASSVAVAGVGDTQYF. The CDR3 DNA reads TGTGCCAGCAGCGTAGCCGTAGCGGGAGTAGGTGATACGCAGTATTTT.